One T cell receptor beta chain is described in this entry. As yet, its antigen is unknown. The data derive from a study of cytomegalovirus exposure and HLA in healthy donors. In the study overall: Out of 150 million to 200 million T cells, an earlier analysis found roughly 100 million unique TCR beta sequences in total.

PCR employed 60 Vbeta and 13 Jbeta primers. Data came from immunoSEQ multiplex PCR; TCRdb stores just in-frame clones and leaves some out. The sample lists 150,000 to 200,000 clones, roughly four fifths occurring once. This CDR3 has 16 amino acids. CDR1 and CDR2 from the germline V gene are MDHEN and SYDVKM. J was trimmed by 4 bases and V by 3 bases; bases with no gene match: 8. Overall study findings and caveats: A later analysis appeared to link common viral pathogens to several of the most significant clusters.

The sample taken for sequencing was PBMCs. The TCR was taken from a man younger than 40 in good health and CMV-seronegative. The chain links TRBV28 to TRBJ1-1; 10 bases map to TRBD1. The CDR3 region has the DNA TGTGCCAGCAGTTTTCGACAGGGGGCGCATGGCACTGAAGCTTTCTTT. Protein sequence: CASSFRQGAHGTEAFF.